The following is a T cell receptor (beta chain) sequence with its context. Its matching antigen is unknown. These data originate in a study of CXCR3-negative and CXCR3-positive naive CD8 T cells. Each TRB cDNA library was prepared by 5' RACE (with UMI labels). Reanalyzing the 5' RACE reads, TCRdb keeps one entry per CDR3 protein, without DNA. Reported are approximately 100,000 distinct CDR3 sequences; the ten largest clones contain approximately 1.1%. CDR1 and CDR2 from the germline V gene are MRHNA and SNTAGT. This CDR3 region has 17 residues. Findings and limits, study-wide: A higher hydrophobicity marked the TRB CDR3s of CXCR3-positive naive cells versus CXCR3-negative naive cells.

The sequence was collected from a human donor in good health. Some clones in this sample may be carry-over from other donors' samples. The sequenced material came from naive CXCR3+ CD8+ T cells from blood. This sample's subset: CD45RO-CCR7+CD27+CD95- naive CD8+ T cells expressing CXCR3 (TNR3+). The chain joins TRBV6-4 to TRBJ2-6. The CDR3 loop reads CASSAETGVSGANVLTF.